This TCR beta chain was identified during a study of T cells in Graves' hyperthyroidism and ophthalmopathy. The source material, RNA transcripts, was used to amplify TCR beta CDR3 regions. TCR CDR3 regions were first amplified by RT-PCR with HTBI primers. TCRdb fed the multiplex PCR reads into MiXCR, producing one record per CDR3 protein. The data hold 700,000 to 850,000 distinct CDR3 sequences, with 30% to 40% observed a single time. This clonotype has ten or more counts. Its antigen is as yet unknown. The CDR3 extends over 15 amino acids. The V end was cut by 3 bases, the J end by 2 bases, with 13 bases between. Stable Graves' hyperthyroidism meant no ophthalmopathy progression within 18 months. Patients between 18 and 65 years old had hyperthyroidism, newly diagnosed and lasting under 2 months. The study, taken as a whole, reports: Ophthalmopathy was separated from stable hyperthyroidism by a 13 V-J model. Most clonotypes expanded in thyroid above 0.001 were likewise present in blood.

The sequence came from a woman in her thirties or forties with Graves' hyperthyroidism. Specimen: blood. This sequence joins TRBV12-3 or TRBV12-4 and TRBJ1-2; a possible D gene is TRBD1 (6 bases). CDR3 loop: CASSFSGAGNYGYTF. The CDR3 bases are TGTGCCAGCAGTTTCTCGGGGGCCGGAAACTATGGCTACACCTTC.